This T cell receptor beta chain came from a study of shared clonotypes between healthy human individuals. The overall study: Per donor, three plates held CD4 naive cells, three held CD4 memory, two held CD8 naive and one held CD8 memory.

This clone was seen once. The donor population consisted of healthy HIV-negative adults with no recent acute infections or vaccinations. Within Nashville, Tennessee resided all donors, each a Caucasian adult. Trimming took 2 bases from V and 6 from J; bases not matched to a gene: 4. Per germline, CDR1 SGHNT and CDR2 YYREEE (reference sequence). The CDR3 spans 14 residues. Across several immunoSEQ plates, the genomic DNA of each subset was split evenly. TCRdb's copy holds only in-frame clones and misses some; the assay was immunoSEQ multiplex PCR. The sample has about 1.5 million clones; around 97% are singletons.

The sample consisted of naive CD4+ T cells sorted from blood. Subset here: CD45RA+ positively selected. This TCR derives from a man younger than 45 in good health. The rearrangement joins TRBV5-4 to TRBJ2-4, with 8 bases that match TRBD1. As DNA, the CDR3 is TGTGCCAGCAGCTTCCGGGACAGGAGAAACATTCAGTACTTC. Its protein product is CASSFRDRRNIQYF.